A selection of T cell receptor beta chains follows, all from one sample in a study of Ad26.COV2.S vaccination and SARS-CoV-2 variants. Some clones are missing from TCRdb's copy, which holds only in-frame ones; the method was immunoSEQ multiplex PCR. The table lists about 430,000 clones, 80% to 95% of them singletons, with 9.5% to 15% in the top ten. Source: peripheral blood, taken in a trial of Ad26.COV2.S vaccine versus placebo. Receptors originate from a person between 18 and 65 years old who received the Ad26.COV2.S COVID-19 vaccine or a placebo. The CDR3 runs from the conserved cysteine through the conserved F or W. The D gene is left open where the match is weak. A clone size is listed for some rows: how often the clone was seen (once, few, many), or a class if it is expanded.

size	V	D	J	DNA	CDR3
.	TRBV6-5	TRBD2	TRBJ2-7	TGTGCCAGCAGACAGACTAGCGGGAGAAGCGAGCAGTACTTC	CASRQTSGRSEQYF
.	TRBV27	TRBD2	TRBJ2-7	TGTGCCAGCAGCCTACTAGCGGGAGGAAGCTACGAGCAGTACTTC	CASSLLAGGSYEQYF
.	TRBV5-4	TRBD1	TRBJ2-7	TGTGCCAGCAGCCTACCGGGACAGGGAGTCTACGAGCAGTACTTC	CASSLPGQGVYEQYF
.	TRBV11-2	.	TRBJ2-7	TGTGCCAGCAGCTTAATAGATTTTCCCTACGAGCAGTACTTC	CASSLIDFPYEQYF
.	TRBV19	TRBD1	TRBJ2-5	TGTGCCAGTAGTACCAGACGTCCGGGACAGGGATTTCGCCAAGAGACCCAGTACTTC	CASSTRRPGQGFRQETQYF
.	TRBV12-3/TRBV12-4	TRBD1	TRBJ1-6	TGTGCCAGCTCAGGGGGCCCTAATTCACCCCTCCACTTT	CASSGGPNSPLHF
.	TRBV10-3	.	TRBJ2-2	TGTGCCATCAGTGAGTCTAGCGGAAGCACCGGGGAGCTGTTTTTT	CAISESSGSTGELFF
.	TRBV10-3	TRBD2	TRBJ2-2	TGTGCCATCAGTGAGAGTAGCGGGAGGGCAATGGCGAACACCGGGGAGCTGTTTTTT	CAISESSGRAMANTGELFF
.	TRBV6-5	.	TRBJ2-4	TGCCTCCAGGCAACAGCCCCGATAGCCAAAAACATTCAGTACTTC	CLQATAPIAKNIQYF
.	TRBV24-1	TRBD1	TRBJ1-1	TGTGCCACCAGTGAACGGGCGACAGGGGAGGGAGCTTTCTTT	CATSERATGEGAFF
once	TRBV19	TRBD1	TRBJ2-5	TGTGCCAGTAGTACGACAGGGGCGGAGACCCAGTACTTC	CASSTTGAETQYF
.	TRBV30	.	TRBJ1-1	TGTGCCTGGAGGCCAGTCGGGGTCAACAGGATGAACACTGAAGCTTTCTTT	CAWRPVGVNRMNTEAFF
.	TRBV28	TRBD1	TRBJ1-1	TGTGCCAGCAGTTCGGACAGGGGCGCTGAAGCTTTCTTT	CASSSDRGAEAFF
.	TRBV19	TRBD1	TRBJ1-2	TGTGCCAGTAGTATCCGGGACAGGGTGTCTCTAGATGGCTACACCTTC	CASSIRDRVSLDGYTF
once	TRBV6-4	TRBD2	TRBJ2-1	TGTGCCAGCAGTGTAGCGGGAGGGGGGGGATACAATGAGCAGTTCTTC	CASSVAGGGGYNEQFF
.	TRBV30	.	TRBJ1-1	TGTGCCTGGAGTGGGCAAACAGGGACTGAAGCTTTCTTT	CAWSGQTGTEAFF
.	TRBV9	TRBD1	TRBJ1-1	TGTGCCAGCAGCGAAGATCTGGGACAGGGGAGAACTGAAGCTTTCTTT	CASSEDLGQGRTEAFF
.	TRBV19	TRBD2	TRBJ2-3	TGTGCCAGTGCCGGGACTAGCTACACAGATACGCAGTATTTT	CASAGTSYTDTQYF
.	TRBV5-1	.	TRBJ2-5	TGCGCCAGCAGCCCTGGACAACTACAAGAGACCCAGTACTTC	CASSPGQLQETQYF
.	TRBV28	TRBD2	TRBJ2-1	TGTGCCAGCAGTTCTCTTTTAGACCCGGGACTAGCGAAAGGGAATGAGCAGTTCTTC	CASSSLLDPGLAKGNEQFF
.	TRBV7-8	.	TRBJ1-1	TGTGCCAGCAGCTTAGTCCAGGAGACTGAAGCTTTCTTT	CASSLVQETEAFF
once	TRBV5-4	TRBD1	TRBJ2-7	TGTGCCAGCAGCGCCAACAGGGGGCGGCTCGAGCAGTACTTC	CASSANRGRLEQYF
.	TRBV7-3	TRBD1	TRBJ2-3	TGTGCCAGCAGCCTCCTGAGGGACAGAGATCAGTATTTT	CASSLLRDRDQYF
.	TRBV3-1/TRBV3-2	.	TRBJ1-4	TGTGCCAGCAGCCAGCGAGGGAGGGGAGGGCATGTGCATTGG	CASSQRGRGGHVHW
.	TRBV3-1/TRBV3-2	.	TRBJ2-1	TGTGCCAGCAGCCATCGGGGAGGGGGCAATGAGCAGTTCTTC	CASSHRGGGNEQFF
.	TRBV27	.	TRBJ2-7	TGTGCCAGCAGTTTGGGGCAGTCGCTGGTCGAGCAGTACTTC	CASSLGQSLVEQYF
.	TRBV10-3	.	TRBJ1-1	TGTGCCATCAGTGAGTCTGGGTTGGGTCTCACTGAAGCTTTCTTT	CAISESGLGLTEAFF
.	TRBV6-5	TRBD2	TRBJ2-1	TGTGCCAGCAGTTACAATAGCGGGAGGGTCGGTGAGCAGTTCTTC	CASSYNSGRVGEQFF
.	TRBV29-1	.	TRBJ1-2	TGCAGCGTTATGGCGGTTAACTATGGCTACACCTTC	CSVMAVNYGYTF
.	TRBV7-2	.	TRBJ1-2	TGTGCCAGCAGCTTTGGGACGGATGGCTACACCTTC	CASSFGTDGYTF
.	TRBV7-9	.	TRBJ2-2	TGTGCCAGCAGCTTAGCTTGGCAGATGAACACCGGGGAGCTGTTTTTT	CASSLAWQMNTGELFF
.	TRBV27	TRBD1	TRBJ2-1	TGTGCCAGCAGTTTTCTCGGACAGGGGGCTAATGAGCAGTTCTTC	CASSFLGQGANEQFF
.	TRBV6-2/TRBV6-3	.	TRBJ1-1	TGTGCCAGCAGTTACACCTTCGAGGGGGGCTGGACTGAAGCTTTCTTT	CASSYTFEGGWTEAFF
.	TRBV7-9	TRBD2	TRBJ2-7	TGTGCCAGCAGCTTATGGACTAGCGGGAGTTCCTACGAGCAGTACTTC	CASSLWTSGSSYEQYF
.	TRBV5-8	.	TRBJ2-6	TGTGCCACCCGAGGGACGGTCTCCGGGGCCAACGTCCTGACTTTC	CATRGTVSGANVLTF
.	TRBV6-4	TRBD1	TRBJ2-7	TGTGCCAGCAGCAACCCAGTGAAGGGGGCAAGTTTGTACGAGCAGTACTTC	CASSNPVKGASLYEQYF
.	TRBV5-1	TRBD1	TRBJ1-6	TGCGCCAGCAGCCCCGGACAGGGATCCTTATCACCCCTCCACTTT	CASSPGQGSLSPLHF
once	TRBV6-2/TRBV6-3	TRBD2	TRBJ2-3	TGTGCCAGCAGTTGGACTAGCGGGGACACAGATACGCAGTATTTT	CASSWTSGDTDTQYF
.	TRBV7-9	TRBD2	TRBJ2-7	TGTGCCAGCAGCCCCAAACGGCCTAGCGGGAGCTCCTACGAGCAGTACTTC	CASSPKRPSGSSYEQYF
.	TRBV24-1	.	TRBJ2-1	TGTGCCACCAGTGATTTCTACAATGAGCAGTTCTTC	CATSDFYNEQFF
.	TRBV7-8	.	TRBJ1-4	TGTGCCAGCAGCTTAGTTCCGGGGAGTAATGAAAAACTGTTTTTT	CASSLVPGSNEKLFF
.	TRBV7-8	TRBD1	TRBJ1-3	TGTGCCAGCAGCTTAGCCGGGACAGGTGGAAACACCATATATTTT	CASSLAGTGGNTIYF
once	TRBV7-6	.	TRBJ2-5	TGTGCCAGCAGCTTAGCGAACAGACTCCATCAAGAGACCCAGTACTTC	CASSLANRLHQETQYF
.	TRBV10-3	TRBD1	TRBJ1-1	TGTGCCATCAGTTTCCAGGGGGCTGCGACTGAAGCTTTCTTT	CAISFQGAATEAFF
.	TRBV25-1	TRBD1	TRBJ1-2	TGTGCCAGCAGCCCTGGGACAGGGGCAGCCTATGGCTACACCTTC	CASSPGTGAAYGYTF
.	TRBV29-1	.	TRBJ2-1	TGCAGCGTTGAAGCGGTCTATGAGCAGTTCTTC	CSVEAVYEQFF
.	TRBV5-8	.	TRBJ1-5	TGTGCCAGCAGCCCCCGGCAGTATAGCAATCAGCCCCAGCATTTT	CASSPRQYSNQPQHF
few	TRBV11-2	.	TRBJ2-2	TGTGCCAGCAGCTTCGGGACGGCGTCTCCCCTTGGGCTGTTTTTT	CASSFGTASPLGLFF
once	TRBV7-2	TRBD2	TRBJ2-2	TGTGCCAGCAGCCTATACGGGACTAGCGCGAACACCGGGGAGCTGTTTTTT	CASSLYGTSANTGELFF
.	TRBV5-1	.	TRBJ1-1	TGCGCCAGCAGCTTGGGGCTTTTGGGACGTCAAAACACTGAAGCTTTCTTT	CASSLGLLGRQNTEAFF
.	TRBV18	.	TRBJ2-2	TGTGCCAGCTCACCGCCACAGGGAAGTAACACCGGGGAGCTGTTTTTT	CASSPPQGSNTGELFF
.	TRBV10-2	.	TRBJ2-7	TGCGCCAGCAGTGAAGGGGCCCTTTTCTACGAGCAGTACTTC	CASSEGALFYEQYF
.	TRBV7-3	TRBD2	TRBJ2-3	TGTGCCAGCAGCCTGACTAGCGGGAATCCAGATACGCAGTATTTT	CASSLTSGNPDTQYF
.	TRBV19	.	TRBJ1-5	TGTGCCAGTAGTATAGGAGGGGGATATAGCAATCAGCCCCAGCATTTT	CASSIGGGYSNQPQHF
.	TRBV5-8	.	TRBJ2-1	TGTGCCAGCAGCTTGGGGCAGGTTAGCTCCTACAATGAGCAGTTCTTC	CASSLGQVSSYNEQFF
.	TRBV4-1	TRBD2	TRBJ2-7	TGCGCCAGCAGCCAAGTAGGGTCTAGCGGGATTTACGAGCAGTACTTC	CASSQVGSSGIYEQYF
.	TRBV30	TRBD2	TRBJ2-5	TGTGCCTGGAGTGCGTTACTAGCGGGAGAAGAGACCCAGTACTTC	CAWSALLAGEETQYF
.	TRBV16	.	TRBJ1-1	TGTGCCAGCAGCCAATTTGGCCTCAGAAGGAACACTGAAGCTTTCTTT	CASSQFGLRRNTEAFF
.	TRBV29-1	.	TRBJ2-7	TGCAGCGTTGTTCGACGGGACTCCTACGAGCAGTACTTC	CSVVRRDSYEQYF